This TCR beta chain was captured in a study of neoadjuvant anti-PD-1 for oral cavity cancer. The germline V gene encodes CDR1 LGHNA and CDR2 YSLEER. V dropped 4 bases and J dropped 5 bases, with 12 bases sitting between them. This CDR3 has 15 residues. Measured with immunoSEQ multiplex PCR; TCRdb has only the in-frame clones, and not every one. The sample comprises about 6,700 clones, around 77% of which are singletons, and around 3.1% rests with the top ten. This sequence was found in a person aged 35-79 years with oral cavity squamous cell carcinoma. The specimen was PBMCs, collected before nivolumab (anti-PD-1) treatment. The chain has TRBV4-3 and TRBJ1-6; no clear D. CDR3 in amino acids: CASSPVANDNSPLHF. The CDR3 DNA reads TGCGCCAGCAGCCCAGTTGCGAACGATAATTCACCCCTCCACTTT.